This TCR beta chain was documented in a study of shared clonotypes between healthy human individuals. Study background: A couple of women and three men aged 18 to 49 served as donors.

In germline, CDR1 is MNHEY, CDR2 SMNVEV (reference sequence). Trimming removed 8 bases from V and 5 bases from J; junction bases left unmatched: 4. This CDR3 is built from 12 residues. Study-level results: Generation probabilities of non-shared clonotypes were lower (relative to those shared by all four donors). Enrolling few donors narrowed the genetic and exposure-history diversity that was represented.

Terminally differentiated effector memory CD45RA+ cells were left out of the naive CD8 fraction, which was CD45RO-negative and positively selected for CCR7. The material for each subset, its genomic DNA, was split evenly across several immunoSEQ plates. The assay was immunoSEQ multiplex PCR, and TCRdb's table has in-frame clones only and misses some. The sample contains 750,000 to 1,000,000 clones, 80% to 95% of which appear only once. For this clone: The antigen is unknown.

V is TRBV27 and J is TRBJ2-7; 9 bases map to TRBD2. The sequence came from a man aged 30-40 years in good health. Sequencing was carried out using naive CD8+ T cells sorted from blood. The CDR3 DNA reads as TGTGCCAGCGGGCGGGGGGGAAACGAGCAGTACTTC. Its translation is CASGRGGNEQYF.